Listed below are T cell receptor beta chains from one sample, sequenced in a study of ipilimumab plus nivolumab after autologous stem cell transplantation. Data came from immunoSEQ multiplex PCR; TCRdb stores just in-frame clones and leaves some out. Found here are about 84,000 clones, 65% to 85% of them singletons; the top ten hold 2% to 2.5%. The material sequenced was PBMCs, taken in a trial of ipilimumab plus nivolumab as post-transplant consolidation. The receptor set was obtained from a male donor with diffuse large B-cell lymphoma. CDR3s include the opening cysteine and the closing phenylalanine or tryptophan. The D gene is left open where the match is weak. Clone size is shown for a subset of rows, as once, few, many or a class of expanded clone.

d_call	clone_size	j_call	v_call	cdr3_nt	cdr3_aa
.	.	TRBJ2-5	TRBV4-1	TGCGCCAGCAGCCAAGCTCCCGGGTCATCTCCAGCAGAGACCCAGTACTTC	CASSQAPGSSPAETQYF
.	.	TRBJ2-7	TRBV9	TGTGCCAGCAGCGAAGGGGGGCCCCCTGGGACGCAGTACTTC	CASSEGGPPGTQYF
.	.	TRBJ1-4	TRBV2	TGTGCCAGCAGAAAGACCGCAACTAATGAAAAACTGTTTTTT	CASRKTATNEKLFF
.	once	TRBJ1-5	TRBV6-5	TGTGCCAGCAGATACAGTAGCAATCAGCCCCAGCATTTT	CASRYSSNQPQHF
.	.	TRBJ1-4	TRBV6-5	TGTGCCAGCAGGCGAACAGGAGCTGAAGAAAAACTGTTTTTT	CASRRTGAEEKLFF
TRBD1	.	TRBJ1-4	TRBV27	TGTGCCAGCGGCAGGGACAGAACTAATGAAAAACTGTTTTTT	CASGRDRTNEKLFF
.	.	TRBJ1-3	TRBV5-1	TGCGCCAGCAGCTTGAGCGGGCTGGGAAACACCATATATTTT	CASSLSGLGNTIYF
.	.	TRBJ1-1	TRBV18	TGTGCCAGCTCACCACCGAACCGTTCGGGCACTGAAGCTTTCTTT	CASSPPNRSGTEAFF
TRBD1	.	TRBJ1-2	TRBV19	TGTGCCAGTAGGAAGGAGGCGGCTTTGGACAGGGGGCTGCGTGGCTACACCTTC	CASRKEAALDRGLRGYTF
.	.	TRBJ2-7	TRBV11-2	TGTGCCAGCAGCCAAGCCGGACCCGCCCGGGAGCAGTACTTC	CASSQAGPAREQYF
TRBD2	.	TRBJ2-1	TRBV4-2	TGTGCCAGCAGCCAAGTCTCGGCGCGGGGGGTATATCATGAGCAGTTCTTC	CASSQVSARGVYHEQFF
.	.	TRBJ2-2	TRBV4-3	TGCGCCAGCAGCCAAACCACAACAGGGTCTAACACCGGGGAGCTGTTTTTT	CASSQTTTGSNTGELFF
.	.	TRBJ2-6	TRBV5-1	TGCGCCAGCAGCCCTTGGGTCCGGTCCTCCCCGGGTGGGGCCAACGTCCTGACTTTC	CASSPWVRSSPGGANVLTF
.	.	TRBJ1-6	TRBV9	TGTGCCAGCAGCGTTACCCCCCGGGGGAATTCACCCCTCCACTTT	CASSVTPRGNSPLHF
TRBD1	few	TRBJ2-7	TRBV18	TGTGCCAGCTCACCAGTGACAGGGGGCTACGAGCAGTACTTC	CASSPVTGGYEQYF